These T cell receptor beta chains were read from a single sample in a study of blood T cell repertoires in COVID-19. Sequencing used immunoSEQ multiplex PCR; TCRdb keeps in-frame clones, though not all of them. This sample yields about 80,000 clones, of which about 87% are seen a single time; about 7% belongs to the top ten. The sample comprised peripheral blood. Source of these receptors: a woman aged 80 or over with acute or convalescent COVID-19. CDR3s include the opening cysteine and the closing phenylalanine or tryptophan. A D gene is named only where the DNA matches it firmly. Clone size is shown for a subset of rows, as once, few, many or a class of expanded clone.

v_gene,d_gene,j_gene,abundance,CDR3aa,CDR3nt
TRBV2,-,TRBJ2-7,-,CASSVDGVYEQYF,TGTGCCAGCAGTGTCGACGGGGTCTACGAGCAGTACTTC
TRBV5-4,TRBD1,TRBJ2-7,-,CASSTQDREDEQYF,TGTGCCAGCAGCACTCAGGACAGGGAAGACGAGCAGTACTTC
TRBV19,-,TRBJ1-5,once,CASGWGVLDQPQHF,TGTGCCAGCGGGTGGGGGGTTCTGGATCAGCCCCAGCATTTT
TRBV10-3,-,TRBJ1-5,-,CAISVAPGQPQHF,TGTGCCATCAGTGTGGCCCCCGGGCAGCCCCAGCATTTT
TRBV5-1,TRBD1,TRBJ1-1,-,CASSPGQGASEAFF,TGCGCCAGCAGCCCGGGACAGGGGGCTTCTGAAGCTTTCTTT
TRBV5-5,-,TRBJ2-4,few,CASSFSDTAKNIQYF,TGTGCCAGCAGCTTTAGCGACACAGCCAAAAACATTCAGTACTTC
TRBV2,-,TRBJ2-7,once,CASSGQPYEQYF,TGTGCCAGCAGCGGTCAACCCTACGAGCAGTACTTC
TRBV6-5,-,TRBJ1-4,-,CASRGAGRTNEKLFF,TGTGCCAGCAGGGGGGCAGGGCGAACTAATGAAAAACTGTTTTTT
TRBV2,-,TRBJ2-7,-,CAFRDSTYEQYF,TGTGCCTTCCGGGACTCCACCTACGAGCAGTACTTC
TRBV4-1,-,TRBJ1-6,-,CASSQDRSSYNSPLHF,TGCGCCAGCAGCCAAGACAGAAGCTCCTATAATTCACCCCTCCACTTT
TRBV30,-,TRBJ1-2,once,CAWSDRVGNYGYTF,TGTGCCTGGAGTGACAGGGTCGGAAACTATGGCTACACCTTC
TRBV11-2,-,TRBJ1-5,few,CASSLSDSNQPQHF,TGTGCCAGCAGCTTAAGTGACAGTAATCAGCCCCAGCATTTT
TRBV19,TRBD2,TRBJ2-5,-,CASSMAGGVYETQYF,TGTGCCAGTAGTATGGCTGGGGGGGTGTACGAGACCCAGTACTTC
TRBV27,TRBD1,TRBJ1-2,few,CASSRDRLAYGYTF,TGTGCCAGCAGCCGGGACAGGTTAGCCTATGGCTACACCTTC
TRBV19,-,TRBJ1-1,-,CASITQQNTEAFF,TGTGCCAGTATTACACAGCAGAACACTGAAGCTTTCTTT
TRBV7-2,-,TRBJ1-6,-,CASSPTGRFSPLHF,TGTGCCAGCAGCCCAACAGGGAGATTTTCACCCCTCCACTTT
TRBV30,-,TRBJ2-5,-,CAWGGSGKTQYF,TGTGCCTGGGGAGGGTCAGGGAAGACCCAGTACTTC
TRBV4-1,-,TRBJ1-1,-,CASRRDTEAFF,TGCGCCAGCAGGAGGGACACTGAAGCTTTCTTT
TRBV7-9,TRBD2,TRBJ2-7,-,CASRPSGGGFYEQYF,TGTGCCAGCAGACCTAGCGGGGGGGGATTCTACGAGCAGTACTTC
TRBV29-1,-,TRBJ2-7,few,CSGHINYEQYF,TGCAGCGGACACATAAACTACGAGCAGTACTTC
TRBV9,TRBD2,TRBJ2-1,-,CASSVGGGGTSGSSSYNEQFF,TGTGCCAGCAGCGTAGGAGGTGGGGGGACTAGCGGGAGTAGCTCCTACAATGAGCAGTTCTTC
TRBV7-3,-,TRBJ2-1,-,CASSLTAGMGGEQFF,TGTGCCAGCAGCTTAACAGCGGGCATGGGGGGTGAGCAGTTCTTC